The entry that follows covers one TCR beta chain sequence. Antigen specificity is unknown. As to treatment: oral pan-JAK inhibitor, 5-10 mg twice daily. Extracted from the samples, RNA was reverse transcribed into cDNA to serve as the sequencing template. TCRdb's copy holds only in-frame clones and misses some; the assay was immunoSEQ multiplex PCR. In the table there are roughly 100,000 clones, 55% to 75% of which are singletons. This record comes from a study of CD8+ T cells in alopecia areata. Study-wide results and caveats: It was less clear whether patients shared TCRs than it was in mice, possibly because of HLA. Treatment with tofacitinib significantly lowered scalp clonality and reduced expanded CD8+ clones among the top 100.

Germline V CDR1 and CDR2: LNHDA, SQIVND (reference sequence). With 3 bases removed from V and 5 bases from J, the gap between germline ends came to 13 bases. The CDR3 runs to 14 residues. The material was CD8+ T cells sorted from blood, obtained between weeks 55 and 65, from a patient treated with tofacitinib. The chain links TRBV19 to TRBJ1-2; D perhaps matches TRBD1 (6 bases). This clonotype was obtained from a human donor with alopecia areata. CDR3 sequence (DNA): TGTGCCAGTAGTATGGACAGAGGGGGATATGGCTACACCTTC. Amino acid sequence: CASSMDRGGYGYTF. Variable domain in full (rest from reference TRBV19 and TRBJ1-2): DGGITQSPKYLFRKEGQNVTLSCEQNLNHDAMYWYRQDPGQGLRLIYYSQIVNDFQKGDIAEGYSVSREKKESFPLTVTSAQKNPTAFYLCASSMDRGGYGYTFGSGTRLTVV.